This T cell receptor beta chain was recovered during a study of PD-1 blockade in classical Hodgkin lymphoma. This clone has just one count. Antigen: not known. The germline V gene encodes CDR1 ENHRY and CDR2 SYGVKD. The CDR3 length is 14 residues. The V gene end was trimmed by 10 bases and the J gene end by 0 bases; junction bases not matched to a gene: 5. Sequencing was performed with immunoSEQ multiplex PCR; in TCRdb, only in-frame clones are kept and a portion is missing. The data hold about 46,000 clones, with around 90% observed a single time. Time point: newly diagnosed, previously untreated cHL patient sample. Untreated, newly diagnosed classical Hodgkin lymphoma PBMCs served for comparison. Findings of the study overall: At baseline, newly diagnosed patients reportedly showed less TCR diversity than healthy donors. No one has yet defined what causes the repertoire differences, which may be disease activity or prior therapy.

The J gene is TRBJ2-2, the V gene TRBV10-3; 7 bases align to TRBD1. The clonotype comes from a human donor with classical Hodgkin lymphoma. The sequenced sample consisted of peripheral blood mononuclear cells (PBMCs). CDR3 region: CATRQGSNTGELFF. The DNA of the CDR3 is TGTGCCACGCGACAGGGATCGAACACCGGGGAGCTGTTTTTT.